This TCR beta chain originates from a study of CD8 T cells in ankylosing spondylitis. Notes on the study in general: Researchers reportedly found disease-linked clones significantly enriched in matched ankylosing spondylitis synovial fluid. Ankylosing spondylitis blood appeared to be characterized by a TCR beta motif of several highly homologous variants.

Construction of TCR beta libraries was performed using quantitative 5'-RACE with molecular barcodes. TCRdb reanalysed the 5' RACE reads using MiXCR and keeps one entry per CDR3 protein. There are around 210,000 distinct CDR3 sequences in the sample; 8% to 10% occur only once, and around 5.1% lies in the top ten. This clonotype was observed many times. Its cognate antigen is unknown. Looked up from germline, CDR1 is DFQATT and CDR2 is SNEGSKA (reference sequence). The CDR3 length is 12 residues. The sequencing sample was made of blood, either unsorted or a sorted T cell fraction (not recorded which). This clonotype was sampled from a female donor with ankylosing spondylitis or in good health (not recorded which). The chain joins TRBV20-1 to TRBJ2-5; D tentatively reads TRBD1 or TRBD2 (5 bases each). CDR3 sequence reads: CSAGSRSETQYF. The CDR3 DNA sequence: TGCAGCGCAGGGAGTAGGAGCGAGACCCAGTACTTC.